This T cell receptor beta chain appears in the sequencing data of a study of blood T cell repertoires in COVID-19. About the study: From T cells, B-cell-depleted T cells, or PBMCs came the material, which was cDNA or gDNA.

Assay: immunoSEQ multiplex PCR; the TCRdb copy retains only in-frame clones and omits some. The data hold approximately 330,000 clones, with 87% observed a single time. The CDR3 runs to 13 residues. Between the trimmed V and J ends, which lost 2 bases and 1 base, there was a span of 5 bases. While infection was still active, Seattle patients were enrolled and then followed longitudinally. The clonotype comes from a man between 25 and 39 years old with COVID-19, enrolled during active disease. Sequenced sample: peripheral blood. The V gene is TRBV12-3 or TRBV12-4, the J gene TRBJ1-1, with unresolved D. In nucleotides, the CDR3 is TGTGCCAGCAGTTTAAATAGGAACACTGAAGCTTTCTTT. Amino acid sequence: CASSLNRNTEAFF.